This T cell receptor beta chain was sequenced in a study of T cells after yellow fever vaccination. Germline CDR1 and CDR2: DFQATT and SNEGSKA (reference sequence). The CDR3 loop spans 11 amino acids. V was pared by 6 bases and J by 0 bases, with 5 bases between. In TCRdb, the 5' RACE reads were re-called with MiXCR into one record per CDR3 protein. The sample contains about 320,000 distinct CDR3 sequences, roughly 10% of which appear only once. This clonotype was recorded a few times. Specimen: CD4+ T cells sorted from PBMCs, collected 45 days after the yellow fever booster vaccination. The source is a man aged 18 to 30 who received the YFV17D yellow fever vaccine. The rearrangement joins TRBV20-1 to TRBJ2-5; D unresolved. For the CDR3, the DNA is TGCAGTGCCCCGTACCAAGAGACCCAGTACTTC. Protein product: CSAPYQETQYF.